This is a list of T cell receptor beta chains from one sample in a study of shared clonotypes between healthy human individuals. Produced via immunoSEQ multiplex PCR; TCRdb's table is partial and in-frame only. Of a few million clones listed, approximately 92% were seen once; the top ten hold over 0.12%. The sequencing sample was made of naive CD4+ T cells sorted from blood. The origin of the receptors is a man aged 18-30 years in good health. Each CDR3 is given with its conserved first and last residue. Fields, in order: V gene, J gene, clone size, CDR3 length, D gene, CDR3 protein, CDR3 DNA. A D gene is named only where the DNA matches it firmly. The size field is filled for only some rows; it gives once, few, many or a size class.

V: TRBV28
J: TRBJ1-1
size: NA
length: 14
D: NA
CDR3: CASSLRRSYAEAFF
DNA: TGTGCCAGCAGTTTACGGCGGTCGTACGCTGAAGCTTTCTTT

V: TRBV2
J: TRBJ1-6
size: NA
length: 15
D: NA
CDR3: CASSVYGQGNSPLHF
DNA: TGTGCCAGCAGTGTGTATGGGCAGGGGAATTCACCCCTCCACTTT

V: TRBV2
J: TRBJ2-6
size: NA
length: 15
D: NA
CDR3: CASSEAGSGANVLTF
DNA: TGTGCCAGCAGTGAAGCCGGGTCTGGGGCCAACGTCCTGACTTTC

V: TRBV29-1
J: TRBJ1-3
size: NA
length: 12
D: NA
CDR3: CSVDTAGNTIYF
DNA: TGCAGCGTTGATACAGCTGGAAACACCATATATTTT

V: TRBV1
J: TRBJ2-7
size: NA
length: 15
D: NA
CDR3: CTSSQDQTGGNEQYF
DNA: TGCACCAGCAGCCAAGATCAGACAGGCGGCAACGAGCAGTACTTC

V: TRBV19
J: TRBJ1-3
size: once
length: 11
D: NA
CDR3: CASGSGNTIYF
DNA: TGTGCCAGTGGCTCTGGAAACACCATATATTTT

V: TRBV6-5
J: TRBJ1-6
size: NA
length: 14
D: TRBD1
CDR3: CASRSDRFNSPLHF
DNA: TGTGCCAGCAGATCGGACAGGTTTAATTCACCCCTCCACTTT

V: TRBV30
J: TRBJ2-1
size: NA
length: 14
D: TRBD2
CDR3: CAWREAGFRYEQFF
DNA: TGTGCCTGGAGGGAAGCGGGATTCAGATATGAGCAGTTCTTC

V: TRBV10-3
J: TRBJ2-3
size: NA
length: 13
D: NA
CDR3: CAISEGRTDTQYF
DNA: TGTGCCATCAGTGAGGGGCGCACAGATACGCAGTATTTT

V: TRBV5-1
J: TRBJ2-7
size: NA
length: 14
D: NA
CDR3: CASSSDSGSYEQYF
DNA: TGCGCCAGCAGCTCGGACAGCGGTTCCTACGAGCAGTACTTC

V: TRBV7-9
J: TRBJ2-1
size: NA
length: 15
D: NA
CDR3: CASSLSGGSYNEQFF
DNA: TGTGCCAGCAGCTTAAGCGGAGGCTCCTACAATGAGCAGTTCTTC

V: TRBV7-2
J: TRBJ2-7
size: NA
length: 16
D: NA
CDR3: CASSTGLIGFSYEQYF
DNA: TGTGCCAGCAGCACTGGACTAATCGGATTCTCCTACGAGCAGTACTTC

V: TRBV5-4
J: TRBJ1-1
size: NA
length: 15
D: TRBD1
CDR3: CASSSGGQMNTEAFF
DNA: TGTGCCAGCAGCTCGGGGGGACAGATGAACACTGAAGCTTTCTTT

V: TRBV18
J: TRBJ2-1
size: NA
length: 15
D: NA
CDR3: CASSLGGESYNEQFF
DNA: TGTGCCAGCTCACTTGGCGGGGAATCCTACAATGAGCAGTTCTTC

V: TRBV19
J: TRBJ2-2
size: NA
length: 15
D: NA
CDR3: CASSPGVVGTGELFF
DNA: TGTGCCAGTAGCCCTGGCGTGGTTGGCACCGGGGAGCTGTTTTTT

V: TRBV7-6
J: TRBJ2-7
size: NA
length: 15
D: NA
CDR3: CASRLGTWDTYEQYF
DNA: TGTGCCAGCAGGCTTGGGACGTGGGATACTTACGAGCAGTACTTC

V: TRBV5-1
J: TRBJ2-5
size: NA
length: 14
D: NA
CDR3: CASSISGQQETQYF
DNA: TGCGCCAGCAGCATTTCAGGACAGCAAGAGACCCAGTACTTC

V: TRBV27
J: TRBJ2-7
size: NA
length: 11
D: NA
CDR3: CASGRIYEQYF
DNA: TGTGCCAGCGGACGGATTTACGAGCAGTACTTC

V: TRBV5-4
J: TRBJ2-1
size: NA
length: 15
D: TRBD2
CDR3: CASSSGTSGNNEQFF
DNA: TGTGCCAGCAGCTCCGGGACTAGCGGTAACAATGAGCAGTTCTTC

V: TRBV5-1
J: TRBJ2-5
size: NA
length: 14
D: NA
CDR3: CASSSGRGEETQYF
DNA: TGCGCCAGCAGCTCCGGACGGGGAGAAGAGACCCAGTACTTC

V: TRBV29-1
J: TRBJ1-1
size: NA
length: 16
D: TRBD1
CDR3: CSVPLYETGTDTEAFF
DNA: TGCAGCGTTCCCCTATATGAGACAGGGACGGACACTGAAGCTTTCTTT

V: TRBV6-1
J: TRBJ2-2
size: NA
length: 15
D: NA
CDR3: CASSIRDGYTGELFF
DNA: TGTGCCAGCAGTATCCGGGACGGATACACCGGGGAGCTGTTTTTT

V: TRBV6-1
J: TRBJ2-1
size: NA
length: 17
D: TRBD2
CDR3: CASSGRTSARPYNEQFF
DNA: TGTGCCAGCAGTGGGAGGACTAGCGCACGGCCTTACAATGAGCAGTTCTTC

V: TRBV14
J: TRBJ2-7
size: NA
length: 14
D: TRBD2
CDR3: CASSQAGGNYEQYF
DNA: TGTGCCAGCAGCCAAGCCGGGGGGAATTACGAGCAGTACTTC

V: TRBV7-9
J: TRBJ2-2
size: NA
length: 15
D: NA
CDR3: CASSLGDHSTGELFF
DNA: TGTGCCAGCAGCTTGGGGGACCACTCCACCGGGGAGCTGTTTTTT

V: TRBV2
J: TRBJ2-3
size: NA
length: 13
D: TRBD1
CDR3: CASSRTGPDTQYF
DNA: TGTGCCAGCAGTCGGACAGGTCCAGATACGCAGTATTTT

V: TRBV7-8
J: TRBJ2-7
size: NA
length: 15
D: NA
CDR3: CASSPRDRPVREQYF
DNA: TGTGCCAGCAGCCCGCGGGACAGACCGGTCAGGGAGCAGTACTTC

V: TRBV2
J: TRBJ1-4
size: few
length: 13
D: NA
CDR3: CASGFLVGEKLFF
DNA: TGTGCCAGCGGGTTTTTGGTCGGTGAAAAACTGTTTTTT

V: TRBV5-8
J: TRBJ2-3
size: NA
length: 15
D: NA
CDR3: CASSLGQGSTDTQYF
DNA: TGTGCCAGCAGCTTGGGTCAGGGGTCCACAGATACGCAGTATTTT

V: TRBV29-1
J: TRBJ2-3
size: NA
length: 13
D: NA
CDR3: CSVEVGSTDTQYF
DNA: TGCAGCGTTGAAGTGGGGAGCACAGATACGCAGTATTTT

V: TRBV5-3
J: TRBJ2-7
size: NA
length: 14
D: TRBD1
CDR3: CARSLVQGADEQYF
DNA: TGTGCCAGAAGCTTGGTACAGGGGGCCGACGAGCAGTACTTC

V: TRBV5-6
J: TRBJ1-4
size: NA
length: 14
D: NA
CDR3: CASSLGGRYEKLFF
DNA: TGTGCCAGCAGCTTGGGTGGGAGATACGAAAAACTGTTTTTT

V: TRBV19
J: TRBJ2-6
size: NA
length: 16
D: NA
CDR3: CASRSRGGSGANVLTF
DNA: TGTGCCAGTAGATCCCGTGGGGGCTCTGGGGCCAACGTCCTGACTTTC

V: TRBV28
J: TRBJ2-7
size: NA
length: 20
D: TRBD2
CDR3: CASSSLRRPGTSGGAWEQYF
DNA: TGTGCCAGCAGTTCATTACGCCGTCCCGGGACTAGCGGGGGGGCCTGGGAGCAGTACTTC

V: TRBV6-1
J: TRBJ2-3
size: NA
length: 11
D: NA
CDR3: CASSEAPAQYF
DNA: TGTGCCAGCAGTGAAGCCCCAGCGCAGTATTTT

V: TRBV5-1
J: TRBJ2-7
size: NA
length: 13
D: NA
CDR3: CASSVPGGGEQYF
DNA: TGCGCCAGCAGCGTGCCCGGGGGTGGCGAGCAGTACTTC

V: TRBV10-3
J: TRBJ1-1
size: NA
length: 14
D: NA
CDR3: CAISESTGGTEAFF
DNA: TGTGCCATCAGTGAGTCGACAGGCGGCACTGAAGCTTTCTTT

V: TRBV6-4
J: TRBJ1-1
size: once
length: 15
D: NA
CDR3: CASRDQHQMNTEAFF
DNA: TGTGCCAGCAGAGACCAACACCAAATGAACACTGAAGCTTTCTTT

V: TRBV6-6
J: TRBJ2-6
size: NA
length: 15
D: NA
CDR3: CASSYSGTGANVLTF
DNA: TGTGCCAGCAGTTACTCGGGGACTGGGGCCAACGTCCTGACTTTC

V: TRBV5-1
J: TRBJ1-6
size: few
length: 14
D: NA
CDR3: CASSLGSPNSPLHF
DNA: TGCGCCAGCAGCTTGGGATCGCCCAATTCACCCCTCCACTTT

V: TRBV5-1
J: TRBJ2-4
size: NA
length: 14
D: NA
CDR3: CASRSGMGQNIQYF
DNA: TGCGCCAGCAGATCGGGTATGGGCCAAAACATTCAGTACTTC

V: TRBV18
J: TRBJ1-1
size: NA
length: 13
D: NA
CDR3: CASSYAEKTEAFF
DNA: TGTGCCAGCTCATATGCGGAAAAGACTGAAGCTTTCTTT

V: TRBV6-5
J: TRBJ2-1
size: NA
length: 14
D: TRBD2
CDR3: CAATSLAGVNEQFF
DNA: TGTGCCGCCACGTCCTTAGCGGGAGTCAATGAGCAGTTCTTC

V: TRBV7-2
J: TRBJ2-1
size: NA
length: 17
D: NA
CDR3: CASSLVTGSFEGNEQFF
DNA: TGTGCCAGCAGCTTAGTAACGGGTAGTTTTGAGGGCAATGAGCAGTTCTTC

V: TRBV6-5
J: TRBJ1-2
size: NA
length: 13
D: NA
CDR3: CASILQAGNGYTF
DNA: TGTGCCAGCATTCTACAGGCGGGGAATGGCTACACCTTC

V: TRBV14
J: TRBJ1-1
size: NA
length: 15
D: NA
CDR3: CASSQVPGRNTEAFF
DNA: TGTGCCAGCAGCCAAGTTCCAGGGAGGAACACTGAAGCTTTCTTT

V: TRBV19
J: TRBJ1-1
size: NA
length: 15
D: NA
CDR3: CASSSRVGMNTEAFF
DNA: TGTGCCAGTAGTAGCAGGGTTGGGATGAACACTGAAGCTTTCTTT

V: TRBV4-1
J: TRBJ1-2
size: NA
length: 14
D: NA
CDR3: CASSQGLRAHGYTF
DNA: TGCGCCAGCAGCCAAGGGCTCAGGGCTCATGGCTACACCTTC

V: TRBV4-3
J: TRBJ1-6
size: NA
length: 13
D: NA
CDR3: CASSQESRSPLHF
DNA: TGCGCCAGCAGCCAAGAGAGTCGATCACCCCTCCACTTT

V: TRBV10-2
J: TRBJ2-7
size: NA
length: 13
D: TRBD1
CDR3: CASRLRTGSEQYF
DNA: TGCGCCAGCAGGCTTAGGACAGGCTCCGAGCAGTACTTC

V: TRBV30
J: TRBJ1-5
size: NA
length: 13
D: NA
CDR3: CAWAGGRGQPQHF
DNA: TGTGCCTGGGCCGGGGGGAGGGGTCAGCCCCAGCATTTT

V: TRBV5-1
J: TRBJ2-1
size: NA
length: 15
D: NA
CDR3: CASSLEVLASDEQFF
DNA: TGCGCCAGCAGCTTGGAAGTACTAGCCAGCGATGAGCAGTTCTTC

V: TRBV28
J: TRBJ2-4
size: NA
length: 15
D: TRBD1
CDR3: CATQGVGIGKNIQYF
DNA: TGTGCCACCCAGGGGGTGGGTATTGGCAAAAACATTCAGTACTTC

V: TRBV10-3
J: TRBJ2-2
size: NA
length: 13
D: NA
CDR3: CAIAWGETGELFF
DNA: TGTGCCATAGCGTGGGGGGAAACCGGGGAGCTGTTTTTT

V: TRBV9
J: TRBJ2-3
size: NA
length: 16
D: TRBD1
CDR3: CASSVGTGDPTDTQYF
DNA: TGTGCCAGCAGCGTAGGTACAGGGGATCCCACAGATACGCAGTATTTT

V: TRBV23-1
J: TRBJ2-1
size: NA
length: 14
D: TRBD2
CDR3: CASSHRGRVNEQFF
DNA: TGCGCCAGCAGTCATCGCGGGAGGGTCAATGAGCAGTTCTTC

V: TRBV5-6
J: TRBJ1-1
size: NA
length: 14
D: TRBD1
CDR3: CASSPAGGNTEAFF
DNA: TGTGCCAGCAGCCCGGCAGGGGGGAACACTGAAGCTTTCTTT